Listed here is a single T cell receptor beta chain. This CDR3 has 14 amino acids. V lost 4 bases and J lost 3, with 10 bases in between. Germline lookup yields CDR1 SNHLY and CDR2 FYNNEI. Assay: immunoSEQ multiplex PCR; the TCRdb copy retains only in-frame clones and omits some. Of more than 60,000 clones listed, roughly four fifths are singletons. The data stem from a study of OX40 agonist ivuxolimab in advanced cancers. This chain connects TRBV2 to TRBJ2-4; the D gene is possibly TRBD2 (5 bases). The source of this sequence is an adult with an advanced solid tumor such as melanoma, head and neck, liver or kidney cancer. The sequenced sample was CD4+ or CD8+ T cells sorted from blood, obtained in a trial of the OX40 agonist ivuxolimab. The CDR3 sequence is CASSGNGVKNIQYF. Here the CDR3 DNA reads TGTGCCAGCAGTGGGAACGGGGTCAAAAACATTCAGTACTTC.